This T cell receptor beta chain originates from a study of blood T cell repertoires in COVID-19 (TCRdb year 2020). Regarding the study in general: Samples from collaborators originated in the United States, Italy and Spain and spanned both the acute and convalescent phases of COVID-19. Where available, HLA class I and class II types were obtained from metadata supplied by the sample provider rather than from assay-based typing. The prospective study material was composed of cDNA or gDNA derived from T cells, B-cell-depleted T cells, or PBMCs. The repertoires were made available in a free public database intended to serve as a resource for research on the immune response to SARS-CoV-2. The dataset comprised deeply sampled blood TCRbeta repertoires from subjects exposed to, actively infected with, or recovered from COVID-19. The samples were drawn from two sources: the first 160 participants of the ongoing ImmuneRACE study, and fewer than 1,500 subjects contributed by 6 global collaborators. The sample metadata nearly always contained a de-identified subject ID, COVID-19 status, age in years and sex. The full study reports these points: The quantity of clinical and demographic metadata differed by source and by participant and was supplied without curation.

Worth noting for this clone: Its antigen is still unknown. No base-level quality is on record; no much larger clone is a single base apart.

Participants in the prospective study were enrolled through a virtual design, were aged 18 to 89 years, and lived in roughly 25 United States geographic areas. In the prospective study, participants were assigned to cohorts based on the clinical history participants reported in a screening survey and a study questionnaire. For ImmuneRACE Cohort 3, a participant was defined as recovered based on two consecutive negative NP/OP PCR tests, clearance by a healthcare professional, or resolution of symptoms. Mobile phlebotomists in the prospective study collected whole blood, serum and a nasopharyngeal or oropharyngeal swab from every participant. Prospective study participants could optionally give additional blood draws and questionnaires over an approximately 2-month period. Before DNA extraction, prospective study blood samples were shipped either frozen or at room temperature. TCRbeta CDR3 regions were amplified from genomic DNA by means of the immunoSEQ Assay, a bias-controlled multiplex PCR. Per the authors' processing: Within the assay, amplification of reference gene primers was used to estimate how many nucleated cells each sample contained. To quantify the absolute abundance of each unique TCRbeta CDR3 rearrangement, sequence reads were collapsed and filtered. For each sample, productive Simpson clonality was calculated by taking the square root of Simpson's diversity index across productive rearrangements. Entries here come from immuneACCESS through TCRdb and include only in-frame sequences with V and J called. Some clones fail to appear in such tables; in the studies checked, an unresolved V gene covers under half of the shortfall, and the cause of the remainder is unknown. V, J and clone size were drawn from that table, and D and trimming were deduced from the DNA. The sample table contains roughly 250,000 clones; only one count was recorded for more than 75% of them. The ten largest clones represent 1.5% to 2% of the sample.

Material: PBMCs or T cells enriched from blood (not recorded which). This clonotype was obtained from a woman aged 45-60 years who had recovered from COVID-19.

The CDR3 reads CASSPFGTSGTYEQYF. DNA sequence: TGTGCCAGCAGCCCGTTCGGGACTAGCGGGACCTACGAGCAGTACTTC. The sequence is built from TRBV5-4 and TRBJ2-7; TRBD2 matches 13 bases in the middle. The germline V gene (reference sequence) supplies CDR1 SGHNT and CDR2 YYREEE. The CDR3 measures 16 amino acids from cysteine to phenylalanine. The kept DNA is CDR3 alone, 48 bases in frame from the first base. Clipping removes 4 bases from V and 2 bases from J, with 6 as the unmatched junction base count. Extended through the reference TRBV5-4 and TRBJ2-7 proteins, this CDR3 yields the full variable domain: ETGVTQSPTHLIKTRGQQVTLRCSSQSGHNTVSWYQQALGQGPQFIFQYYREEENGRGNFPPRFSGLQFPNYSSELNVNALELDDSALYLCASSPFGTSGTYEQYFGPGTRLTVT.